This section outlines one T cell receptor (beta chain) sequence together with its context. The sample comes from a study of OX40 agonist ivuxolimab in advanced cancers. For the study at large: Age averaged around 58 years (range 23 to 79), and less than 85% were male.

Germline-derived CDR1 and CDR2 are SQVTM and ANQGSEA. CDR3 length: 14 residues. V was shortened by 1 base and J by 2 bases, with 12 bases between the two germline ends. Blood got drawn at baseline, again on cycle 4 day 1, and then on cycle 7 day 1. Assay: immunoSEQ multiplex PCR; the TCRdb copy retains only in-frame clones and omits some. The sample lists 45,000 to 75,000 clones, about 79% seen once, with over 1.3% in the top ten. The TCR was taken from an adult with an advanced solid tumor such as melanoma, head and neck, liver or kidney cancer. This chain links TRBV29-1 with TRBJ2-7; no definite D call. The sample in question was CD4+ or CD8+ T cells sorted from blood, obtained in a trial of the OX40 agonist ivuxolimab. Here the CDR3 reads CSVEVQAATYEQYF. The CDR3, as DNA: TGCAGCGTTGAAGTGCAGGCAGCTACCTACGAGCAGTACTTC.